A single sample gave rise to the 8 T cell receptor beta chains below, sequenced in a study of CD8+CD57+ T cells in acquired aplastic anemia (dated by TCRdb to the late 2010s). These reads were obtained on an Illumina HiSeq 2000. TCR beta VDJ combination and CDR3 sequence profiling used genomic DNA as the template. Using fastp at Q25 and MiXCR, TCRdb reprocessed the public reads and kept productive beta chains. Merged by CDR3 protein, the rows form single entries marked with the most common genes and DNA. The sample table shows some 200,000 distinct CDR3 sequences, and 34% are seen once. 0.95% to 1.2% of the sample is taken by the ten largest. The sequencing sample was made of sorted CD4+, CD8+, or CD8+CD57+ T cells (not recorded which) from PBMCs. The receptors shown here come from a human donor in good health, serving as a control.

For this clonotype: Given a much more abundant clone one base away, this may be a read error. The rearrangement uses TRBV20-1 and TRBJ2-1; D is unclear. This CDR3 has 13 residues. Trimming pared 3 bases from V and 10 bases from J, leaving 16 bases between. Germline lookup yields CDR1 DFQATT and CDR2 SNEGSKA (reference sequence). The CDR3 DNA follows: TGCAGTGCTAGGGCTGCAAATAATTACGAGCAGTTCTTC. It yields the protein CSARAANNYEQFF.

The chain employs TRBV5-5 and TRBJ1-2; possible D gene TRBD1, 5 bases. Trimming removed 0 bases at V and 4 bases at J, with 13 bases between. In germline, CDR1 is SGHKS, CDR2 YYEKEE (reference sequence). This CDR3 has 15 amino acids. Written as DNA, the CDR3 is TGTGCCAGCAGCTTGGTTGAGTCAGGGATCTATGGCTACACCTTC. Translating it yields CASSLVESGIYGYTF.

V and J are TRBV11-2 and TRBJ1-1, with D perhaps TRBD1 (6 bases). Trimming shortened V by 0 bases and J by 11 bases, and 10 bases separated the two germline ends. The CDR3 contains 12 residues. From germline, CDR1 is SGHAT and CDR2 FQNNGV. The CDR3 loop is CASSLDRGAAFF. In nucleotides, the CDR3 is TGTGCCAGCAGCTTAGATAGGGGGGCGGCTTTCTTT.

The chain is built from TRBV9 and TRBJ1-6; D perhaps matches TRBD1 (5 bases). From germline, CDR1 is SGDLS and CDR2 YYNGEE. The CDR3 has 16 residues. Trimming removed 4 bases from V and 7 bases from J, with 18 bases in between. DNA of the CDR3: TGTGCCAGCAGCTTACGTTGGGGGGGGGACAATTCACCCCTCCACTTT. Translating gives CASSLRWGGDNSPLHF.

As regards this clonotype: Given a much more abundant clone one base away, this may be a read error. The chain recombines TRBV2 with TRBJ2-5; 8 bases are shared with TRBD2. This CDR3 has 13 amino acids. CDR1 and CDR2 (germline): SNHLY, FYNNEI. The CDR3 DNA reads TGCGCCAGCAACAAAGCGGGAGCGGAGACCCAGTACTTC. Its translation: CASNKAGAETQYF. Supplemented by reference TRBV2 and TRBJ2-5, the full variable domain reads EPEVTQTPSHQVTQMGQEVILRCVPISNHLYFYWYRQILGQKVEFLVSFYNNEISEKSEIFDDQFSVERPDGSNFTLKIRSTKLEDSAMYFCASNKAGAETQYFGPGTRLLVL.

V and J are TRBV24-1 and TRBJ2-7; D is undetermined. This CDR3 contains 14 residues. V was shortened by 11 bases and J by 3 bases, with 19 bases between the two germline ends. Germline V gives CDR1 KGHDR, CDR2 SFDVKD. The CDR3 nucleotides read TGTGCCAGCAGCGTTGACCCCCCAGGCTACGAGCAGTACTTC. Translating it yields CASSVDPPGYEQYF.

This clonotype was counted at least ten times. The CDR3 loop reads CASSLIALARGPPEAFF. The CDR3, as DNA: TGTGCCAGCAGCTTAATAGCTCTGGCGCGGGGTCCCCCTGAAGCTTTCTTT. The V gene is TRBV7-6, the J gene TRBJ1-1; D is undetermined. CDR1 is SGHVS and CDR2 is FNYEAQ in the germline V gene. The CDR3 extends over 17 amino acids. The ends were cut back, 2 bases at V and 6 bases at J, with 22 bases in the middle.

This clonotype has ten or more counts. One junction end disagrees with the germline gene, perhaps due to a read error. J is TRBJ2-5 and V is TRBV19, with D perhaps assigned TRBD1 or TRBD2 (6 bases each). The CDR3 consists of 12 residues. Germline loops: CDR1 LNHDA, CDR2 SQIVND (reference sequence). CDR3 sequence: CASSTLAGGQDF. The CDR3 DNA follows: TGTGCCAGTAGTACCCTCGCCGGGGGCCAGGACTTC.